This TCR beta chain was observed in a study of blood T cell repertoires in COVID-19. TCRdb's table, derived via immunoSEQ multiplex PCR, lists solely in-frame clones and lacks some. The table lists about 98,000 clones, more than 85% of them singletons, with 4.2% in the top ten. Germline-derived CDR1 and CDR2 are SNHLY and FYNNEI. After removal of 8 bases from V and 6 bases from J, the junction contained 16 bases not matched to a gene. The CDR3 length is 17 residues. The chain employs TRBV2 and TRBJ2-3; 11 bases fit TRBD2. Sequencing was performed on peripheral blood. The origin of this receptor is a man between 18 and 35 years old with acute or convalescent COVID-19. The CDR3 DNA is TGTGCCAGCTCAATGGTTATTATAGCGGGAGGGCCTGATACGCAGTATTTT. Translation: CASSMVIIAGGPDTQYF. The whole variable domain, remainder taken from reference TRBV2 and TRBJ2-3, is EPEVTQTPSHQVTQMGQEVILRCVPISNHLYFYWYRQILGQKVEFLVSFYNNEISEKSEIFDDQFSVERPDGSNFTLKIRSTKLEDSAMYFCASSMVIIAGGPDTQYFGPGTRLTVL.